This TCR beta chain was observed in a study of shared clonotypes between healthy human individuals. J gave up 6 bases and V 5 bases, and 4 bases lay outside the gene matches. The CDR3 is 15 residues long. Per the germline V gene, CDR1 is SEHNR and CDR2 is FQNEAQ (reference sequence). Naive CD8 isolation took CD45RO-negative cells positively selected for CCR7 and excluded terminally differentiated effector memory CD45RA+ cells. Donors included only healthy HIV-negative adults lacking recent acute infections or vaccinations. Profiling relied on immunoSEQ multiplex PCR, and the TCRdb table lists in-frame clones only, not all of them. The sample records more than 2 million clones, 93% being singletons.

The chain recombines TRBV7-9 with TRBJ2-1; 13 nucleotides agree with TRBD2. Sample: naive CD8+ T cells from PBMCs. This clonotype was obtained from a man aged 18 to 29 in good health. Some clones in this sample may be carry-over from other donors' samples. The CDR3 region is CASSTTSGRANEQFF. CDR3 DNA sequence: TGTGCCAGCAGCACTACTAGCGGGAGGGCCAATGAGCAGTTCTTC.